This T cell receptor (beta chain) originates from a study of blood T cell repertoires in COVID-19. Study-level information: From the United States, Italy and Spain came samples of acute and convalescent COVID-19. T cells, B-cell-depleted T cells, or PBMCs supplied cDNA or gDNA.

As handled by the study authors: How many nucleated cells were present was estimated from reference gene primer amplification. The protocol was immunoSEQ multiplex PCR, while the TCRdb copy is restricted to in-frame clones and leaves out a portion. V, J and clone size reflect that table, while D and trimming were determined from the DNA. The sample includes under 250,000 clones, 75% to 85% of them seen just once. This clone came up once. Germline V gene lookup returns CDR1 MNHNY and CDR2 SVGAGI (reference sequence). The CDR3 covers 14 residues. Trimming stripped 4 bases from V and 10 bases from J, with 14 bases between.

The sequenced sample was peripheral blood. V is TRBV6-6 and J is TRBJ1-6, with a tentative D call TRBD1 (5 bases). This TCR came from a woman between 70 and 85 years old with acute or convalescent COVID-19. The DNA of the CDR3 is TGTGCCAGCAGTTTTACAGGCGAGGCGTCACCCCTCCACTTT. Its translation: CASSFTGEASPLHF.